Each of the 18 T cell receptor beta chains below was sequenced from the same sample in a study of cytomegalovirus exposure and HLA in healthy donors. 13 Jbeta primers and 60 Vbeta primers were used for the PCR. The repertoire was sequenced with immunoSEQ multiplex PCR; TCRdb's copy has only in-frame clones and lacks some. The table includes 200,000 to 250,000 clones, less than 85% detected once. Specimen: PBMCs. These receptors were taken from a man younger than 30 in good health and CMV-seronegative.

The genes are TRBV27 and TRBJ2-3, with D hard to call. The CDR3 is 15 residues long. Germline V lookup: CDR1 MNHEY, CDR2 SMNVEV (reference sequence). V was clipped by 5 bases and J by 0 bases, with 12 bases between them. Here the CDR3 reads CASSILPSSTDTQYF. In DNA form, the CDR3 reads TGTGCCAGCAGTATCCTACCCTCTAGCACAGATACGCAGTATTTT.

The CDR3 DNA reads as TGTGCCAGCAGCTTCGGGACAGGGGAAGGCTACACCTTC. It yields the protein CASSFGTGEGYTF. This sequence joins TRBV7-9 and TRBJ1-2; 10 nucleotides line up with TRBD1. The trim removed 3 bases at V and 8 bases at J, leaving 3 bases unmatched. Germline-derived CDR1 and CDR2 are SEHNR and FQNEAQ (reference sequence). The CDR3 covers 13 residues.

The chain employs TRBV6-5 and TRBJ2-7; tentative D call: TRBD2 (5 bases). This CDR3 is built from 15 residues. The V end lost 4 bases, the J end lost 2 bases, and 15 bases lay between the germline ends. Germline CDR1 and CDR2: MNHEY and SVGAGI. The CDR3 is CASSFDRTGTYEQYF. The DNA of the CDR3 is TGTGCCAGCAGTTTCGATCGGACGGGGACCTACGAGCAGTACTTC.

The chain couples TRBV9 to TRBJ2-3, with a tentative D call TRBD1 (6 bases). Per the germline V gene, CDR1 is SGDLS and CDR2 is YYNGEE. This CDR3 has 16 amino acids. V shed 0 bases and J shed 3 bases, with 14 bases lying between them. Here the CDR3 reads CASSVGGQGWTDTQYF. The CDR3 coding sequence is TGTGCCAGCAGCGTAGGGGGGCAGGGGTGGACAGATACGCAGTATTTT.

This clone was recorded only once. CDR3 amino acids: CASSSGGRRDETQYF. Written as DNA, the CDR3 is TGTGCCAGCAGCTCGGGCGGGAGGAGGGATGAGACCCAGTACTTC. The chain combines TRBV7-3 with TRBJ2-5; 8 nucleotides match TRBD2. V shed 4 bases, J shed 5 bases, and the junction held 9 bases outside the gene matches. There are 15 residues in the CDR3. Germline V gene lookup returns CDR1 SGHTA and CDR2 FQGTGA. Full variable domain (remainder filled in from reference TRBV7-3 and TRBJ2-5): GAGVSQTPSNKVTEKGKYVELRCDPISGHTALYWYRQSLGQGPEFLIYFQGTGAADDSGLPNDRFFAVRPEGSVSTLKIQRTERGDSAVYLCASSSGGRRDETQYFGPGTRLLVL.

The rearrangement uses TRBV9 and TRBJ2-7; 10 bases map to TRBD1. The germline V gene has CDR1 SGDLS and CDR2 YYNGEE. The CDR3 length is 14 residues. Trimming took 3 bases from V and 4 from J; bases not matched to a gene: 4. The CDR3 loop is CASSETGQGYEQYF. The CDR3 bases are TGTGCCAGCAGCGAGACGGGACAGGGGTACGAGCAGTACTTC.

The rearrangement links TRBV14 to TRBJ1-3, with 7 nucleotides matching TRBD1. This CDR3 contains 16 residues. Germline V gene lookup returns CDR1 SGHDN and CDR2 FVKESK. With 1 base clipped from V and 2 bases from J, the junction kept 5 bases outside the gene matches. This chain's CDR3 is CASSQVGGQTGNTIYF. CDR3 in DNA: TGTGCCAGCAGCCAAGTTGGGGGACAGACTGGAAACACCATATATTTT.

J is TRBJ2-5 and V is TRBV15; TRBD2 aligns across 13 bases. The J call could be wrong; TRBJ2-7 is a better fit for the DNA end. Germline V gene sequence: CDR1 LNHNV, CDR2 YYDKDF (reference sequence). This CDR3 has 17 amino acids. CDR3 nucleotides: TGTGCCACCAGCAGGTCAACTAGCGGGAGGGGGACCTACGAGCAGTACTTC. Residues: CATSRSTSGRGTYEQYF.

The genes are TRBV9 and TRBJ2-2, with 8 bases lining up with TRBD1. Losses at the gene ends were 4 bases for V and 4 bases for J; bases not matched to a gene: 9. This CDR3 has 16 residues. Germline-derived CDR1 and CDR2 are SGDLS and YYNGEE. CDR3 nucleotides: TGTGCCAGCAGCACCCCGGGACAGGTTTTCACCGGGGAGCTGTTTTTT. It translates to CASSTPGQVFTGELFF.

The chain links TRBV6-1 to TRBJ1-2; D is possibly TRBD1 (5 bases). Deletions cut 3 bases from V and 3 bases from J, with 17 bases between. The CDR3 sequence is 16 residues long. Germline V lookup: CDR1 MNHNS, CDR2 SASEGT. CDR3 DNA sequence: TGTGCCAGCAGTGACGGGGGTCTCCCACCATACTATGGCTACACCTTC. As protein: CASSDGGLPPYYGYTF.

The chain is built from TRBV5-5 and TRBJ1-4; 8 positions match TRBD1. Trimming cost V 3 bases and J 5 bases; bases outside gene matches: 6. Germline values: CDR1 SGHKS, CDR2 YYEKEE (reference sequence). CDR3 length: 15 residues. The chain's CDR3 is CASSYPTGANEKLFF. The CDR3 nucleotides are TGTGCCAGCAGCTATCCGACAGGGGCAAATGAAAAACTGTTTTTT.

This clone has a handful of counts. The chain links TRBV10-3 to TRBJ2-1; 7 bases fit TRBD2. The trim removed 4 bases at V and 14 bases at J, leaving 14 bases unmatched. CDR3 length equals 14 residues. Germline CDR1 ENHRY, CDR2 SYGVKD. For the CDR3, the DNA is TGTGCCATCAGTGGGGGGGGAGGCAGTTCGTCGAAGTTCTTC. Residues: CAISGGGGSSSKFF.

This clone was seen more than once but under ten times. The chain recombines TRBV27 with TRBJ2-1, with D perhaps matching TRBD2 (6 bases). V was shortened by 6 bases and J by 0 bases, with 15 bases between the two germline ends. CDR1 and CDR2 from the germline V gene are MNHEY and SMNVEV (reference sequence). The CDR3 runs 16 residues. DNA of the CDR3: TGTGCCAGCAGCACCAGCGGGCGCGTCTCCTACAATGAGCAGTTCTTC. Its translation is CASSTSGRVSYNEQFF.

To note about this clone: Within the sample, other DNA sequences also encode this same CDR3. V usage is TRBV30 and J usage is TRBJ2-7; 8 bases align to TRBD1. Germline CDR1 is GTSNPN and CDR2 is SVGIG (reference sequence). J was trimmed by 1 base and V by 5 bases; bases with no gene match: 1. There are 12 residues in the CDR3. DNA for the CDR3: TGTGCCTGGGGACAGGGTTCCTACGAGCAGTACTTC. Amino acid sequence: CAWGQGSYEQYF.

This chain links TRBV9 with TRBJ2-5; 9 bases are a match to TRBD1. J gave up 5 bases and V 3 bases, and 8 bases lay outside the gene matches. Germline lookup yields CDR1 SGDLS and CDR2 YYNGEE. This CDR3 spans 15 amino acids. CDR3 sequence: CASSAPGQGQETQYF. CDR3 in DNA: TGTGCCAGCAGCGCCCCGGGACAGGGTCAGGAGACCCAGTACTTC.

V gene TRBV21-1 combines with J gene TRBJ1-2; the table gives TRBD1 as D, unverified against the DNA. TRBV21-1 is termed a pseudogene. There are 14 residues in the CDR3. This CDR3 reads CASSKEKGLGGYTF. CDR3 sequence (DNA): TGTGCCAGCAGCAAAGAGAAGGGGCTGGGTGGCTACACCTTC.

This clone came up a few times. The chain links TRBV30 to TRBJ2-1; 7 bases match TRBD2. Germline V lookup: CDR1 GTSNPN, CDR2 SVGIG (reference sequence). The CDR3 has 13 amino acids. Losses at the gene ends were 2 bases for V and 5 bases for J; bases not matched to a gene: 3. DNA of the CDR3: TGTGCCTGGAGTAGCGGGACTGACAATGAGCAGTTCTTC. Encoded protein: CAWSSGTDNEQFF.

The V and J genes are TRBV19 and TRBJ2-3; 12 bases line up with TRBD2. This CDR3 has 16 amino acids. CDR1 and CDR2 (germline): LNHDA, SQIVND (reference sequence). Losses at the gene ends were 4 bases for V and 4 bases for J; bases not matched to a gene: 6. The CDR3 reads CASSNRLAGVADTQYF. The CDR3, as DNA: TGTGCCAGTAGTAATAGACTAGCGGGAGTTGCAGATACGCAGTATTTT.